This T cell receptor beta chain derives from a study of blood T cell repertoires in COVID-19. Study as a whole: Some COVID-19 samples were acute and others convalescent; all came from the United States, Italy and Spain. The cDNA or gDNA used as material had been derived from T cells, B-cell-depleted T cells, or PBMCs.

Authors' data handling: Amplifying reference gene primers gave estimates of nucleated cell counts. Some clones are missing from TCRdb's copy, which holds only in-frame ones; the method was immunoSEQ multiplex PCR. V, J and clone size are taken as reported in that table, and D and trimming were inferred from the DNA itself. The sample consists of approximately 200,000 clones, approximately 84% of them appearing once. This clone was observed many times. CDR1 and CDR2 (germline): SGHNT, YENEEA. V trimming: 4 bases; J trimming: 5 bases; junction bases outside the gene matches: 8. The CDR3 contains 17 residues.

The specimen was peripheral blood. This chain uses TRBV11-3 with TRBJ2-2, with 12 bases identical to TRBD2. This TCR was recovered from a woman in her 30s who had recovered from COVID-19. CDR3 DNA: TGTGCCAGCAGCTCTGGACTAGCGGGAAAGGGGACCGGGGAGCTGTTTTTT. Protein product: CASSSGLAGKGTGELFF.